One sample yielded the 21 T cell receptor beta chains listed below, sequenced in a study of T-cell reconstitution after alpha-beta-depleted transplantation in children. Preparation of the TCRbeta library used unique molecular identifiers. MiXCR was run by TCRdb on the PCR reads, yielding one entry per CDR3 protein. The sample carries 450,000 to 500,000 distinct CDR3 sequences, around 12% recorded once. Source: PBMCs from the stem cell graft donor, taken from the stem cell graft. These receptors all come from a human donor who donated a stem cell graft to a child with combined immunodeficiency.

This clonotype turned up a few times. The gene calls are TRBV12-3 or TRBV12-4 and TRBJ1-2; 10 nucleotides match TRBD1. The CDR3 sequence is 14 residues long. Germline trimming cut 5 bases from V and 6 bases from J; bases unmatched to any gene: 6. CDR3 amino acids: CASSDSGTGDGYTF. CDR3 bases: TGTGCCAGCAGTGACTCTGGGACAGGGGATGGCTACACCTTC.

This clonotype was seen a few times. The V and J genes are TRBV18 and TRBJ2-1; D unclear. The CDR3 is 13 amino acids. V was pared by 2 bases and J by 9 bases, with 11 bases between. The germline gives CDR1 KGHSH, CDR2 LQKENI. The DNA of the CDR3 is TGTGCCAGCTCACCAACACTCGTTGGTGAGCAGTTCTTC. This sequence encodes CASSPTLVGEQFF.

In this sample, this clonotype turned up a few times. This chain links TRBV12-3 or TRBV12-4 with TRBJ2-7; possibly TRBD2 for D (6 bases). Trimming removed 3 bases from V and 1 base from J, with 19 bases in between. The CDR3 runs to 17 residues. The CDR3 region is CASSFPGDLLRSYEQYF. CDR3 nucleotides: TGTGCCAGCAGTTTTCCCGGGGACTTACTTCGGTCCTACGAGCAGTACTTC.

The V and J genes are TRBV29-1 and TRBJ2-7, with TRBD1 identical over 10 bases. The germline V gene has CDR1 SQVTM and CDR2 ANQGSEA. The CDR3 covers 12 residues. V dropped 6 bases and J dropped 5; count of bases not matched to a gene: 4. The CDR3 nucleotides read TGCAGCGTCGGGACAGGGGCAAACGAGCAGTACTTC. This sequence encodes CSVGTGANEQYF.

The CDR3: CASTESGGVGSSYNEQFF. CDR3 nucleotide sequence: TGTGCCAGCACCGAAAGCGGGGGGGTAGGAAGCTCCTACAATGAGCAGTTCTTC. The rearrangement joins TRBV6-1 to TRBJ2-1; TRBD2 matches 10 bases. CDR3 length: 18 residues. The ends lost 7 bases at V and 0 bases at J; junction bases unmatched: 12. Germline CDR1 is MNHNS and CDR2 is SASEGT.

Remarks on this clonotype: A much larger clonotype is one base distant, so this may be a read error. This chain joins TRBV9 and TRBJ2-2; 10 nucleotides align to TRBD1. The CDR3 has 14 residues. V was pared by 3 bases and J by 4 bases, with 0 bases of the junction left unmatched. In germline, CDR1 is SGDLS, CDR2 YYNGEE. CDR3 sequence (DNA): TGTGCCAGCAGCGGACAGGGGGCCACCGGGGAGCTGTTTTTT. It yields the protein CASSGQGATGELFF. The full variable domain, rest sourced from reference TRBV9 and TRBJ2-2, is DSGVTQTPKHLITATGQRVTLRCSPRSGDLSVYWYQQSLDQGLQFLIQYYNGEERAKGNILERFSAQQFPDLHSELNLSSLELGDSALYFCASSGQGATGELFFGEGSRLTVL.

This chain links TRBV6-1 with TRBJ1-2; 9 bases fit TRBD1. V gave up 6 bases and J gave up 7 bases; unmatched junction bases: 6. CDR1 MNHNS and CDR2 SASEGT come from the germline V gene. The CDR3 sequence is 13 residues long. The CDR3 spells CASRAGQGVGYTF. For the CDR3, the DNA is TGTGCCAGCAGAGCGGGACAGGGAGTTGGCTACACCTTC.

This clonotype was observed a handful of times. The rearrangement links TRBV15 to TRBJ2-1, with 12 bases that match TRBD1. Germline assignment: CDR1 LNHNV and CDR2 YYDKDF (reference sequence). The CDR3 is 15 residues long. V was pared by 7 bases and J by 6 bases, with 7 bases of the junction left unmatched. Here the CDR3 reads CATKAGQGAVNEQFF. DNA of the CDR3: TGTGCCACCAAGGCGGGACAGGGGGCGGTCAATGAGCAGTTCTTC.

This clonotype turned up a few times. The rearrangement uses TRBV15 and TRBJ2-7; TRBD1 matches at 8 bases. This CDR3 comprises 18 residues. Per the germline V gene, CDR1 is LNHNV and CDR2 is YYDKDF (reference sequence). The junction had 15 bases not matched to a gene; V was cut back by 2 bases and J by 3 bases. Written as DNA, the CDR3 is TGTGCCACCAGCAGACCCGGGACAGGAGAGTCCCGAGGCTACGAGCAGTACTTC. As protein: CATSRPGTGESRGYEQYF.

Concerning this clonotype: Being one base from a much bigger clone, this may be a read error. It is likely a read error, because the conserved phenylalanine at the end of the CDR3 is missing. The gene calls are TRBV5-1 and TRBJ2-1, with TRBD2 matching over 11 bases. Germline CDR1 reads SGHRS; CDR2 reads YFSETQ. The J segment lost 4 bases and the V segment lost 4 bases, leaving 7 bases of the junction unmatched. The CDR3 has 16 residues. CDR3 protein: CASSPTLAGEYNEQFL. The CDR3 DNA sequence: TGCGCCAGCAGCCCTACACTAGCGGGGGAGTACAATGAGCAGTTCCTC.

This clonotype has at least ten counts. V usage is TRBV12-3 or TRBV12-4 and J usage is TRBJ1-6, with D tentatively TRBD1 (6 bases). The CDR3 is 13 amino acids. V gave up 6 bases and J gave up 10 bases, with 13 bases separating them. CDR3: CASRDNRVSPLHF. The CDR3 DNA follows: TGTGCCAGCAGGGATAACAGGGTCTCACCCCTCCACTTT.

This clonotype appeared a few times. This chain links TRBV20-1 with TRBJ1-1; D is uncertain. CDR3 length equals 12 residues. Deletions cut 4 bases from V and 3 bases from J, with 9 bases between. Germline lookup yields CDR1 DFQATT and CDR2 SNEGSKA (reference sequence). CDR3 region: CSAILIDTEAFF. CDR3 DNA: TGCAGTGCTATCCTTATAGACACTGAAGCTTTCTTT.

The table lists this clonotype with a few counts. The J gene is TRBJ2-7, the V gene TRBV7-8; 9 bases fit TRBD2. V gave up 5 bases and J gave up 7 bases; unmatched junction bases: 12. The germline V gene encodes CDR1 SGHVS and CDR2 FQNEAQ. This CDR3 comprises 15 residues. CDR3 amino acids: CASSHWGQREVEQYF. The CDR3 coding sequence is TGTGCCAGCAGCCATTGGGGGCAGCGGGAGGTTGAGCAGTACTTC. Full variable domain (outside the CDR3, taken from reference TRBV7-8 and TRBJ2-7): GAGVSQSPRYKVAKRGQDVALRCDPISGHVSLFWYQQALGQGPEFLTYFQNEAQLDKSGLPSDRFFAERPEGSVSTLKIQRTQQEDSAVYLCASSHWGQREVEQYFGPGTRLTVT.

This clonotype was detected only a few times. The CDR3 DNA follows: TGTGCCACTCAAACAGGGTTGAACACTGAAGCTTTCTTT. Translating it yields CATQTGLNTEAFF. The rearrangement joins TRBV7-2 to TRBJ1-1; possibly TRBD1 for D (6 bases). Looked up from germline, CDR1 is SGHTA and CDR2 is FQGNSA. Trimming took off 10 bases at V and 0 bases at J, with 12 bases between the two ends. The CDR3 totals 13 residues.

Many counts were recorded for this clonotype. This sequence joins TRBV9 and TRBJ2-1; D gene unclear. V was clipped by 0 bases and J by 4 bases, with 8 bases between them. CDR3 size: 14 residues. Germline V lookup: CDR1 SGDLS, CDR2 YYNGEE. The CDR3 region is CASSVGGLYNEQFF. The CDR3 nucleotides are TGTGCCAGCAGCGTAGGTGGGCTTTACAATGAGCAGTTCTTC.

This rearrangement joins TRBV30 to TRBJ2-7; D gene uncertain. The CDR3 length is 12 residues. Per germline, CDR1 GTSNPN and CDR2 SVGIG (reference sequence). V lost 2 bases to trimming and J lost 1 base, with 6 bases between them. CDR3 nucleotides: TGTGCCTGGAGTCCCACGTCCTACGAGCAGTACTTC. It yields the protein CAWSPTSYEQYF.

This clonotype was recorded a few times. CDR3 bases: TGTGCCAGCAGGCACAGTTTGGGACAGCTTAACACCGGGGAGCTGTTTTTT. Encoded protein: CASRHSLGQLNTGELFF. The chain uses TRBV12-3 or TRBV12-4 and TRBJ2-2; 7 nucleotides line up with TRBD1. This CDR3 is 17 amino acids long. V was pared by 6 bases and J by 2 bases, with 12 bases of the junction left unmatched.

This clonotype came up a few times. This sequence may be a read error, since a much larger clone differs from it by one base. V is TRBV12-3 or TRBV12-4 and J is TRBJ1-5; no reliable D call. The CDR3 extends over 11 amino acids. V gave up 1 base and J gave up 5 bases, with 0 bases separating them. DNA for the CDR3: TGTGCCAGCAGTTTAGATCAGCCCCAGCATTTT. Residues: CASSLDQPQHF.

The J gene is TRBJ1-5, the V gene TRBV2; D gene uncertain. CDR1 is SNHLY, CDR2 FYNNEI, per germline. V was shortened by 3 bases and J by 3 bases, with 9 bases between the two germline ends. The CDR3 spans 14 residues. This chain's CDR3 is CASSEDSINQPQHF. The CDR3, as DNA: TGTGCCAGCAGTGAGGACTCAATCAATCAGCCCCAGCATTTT.

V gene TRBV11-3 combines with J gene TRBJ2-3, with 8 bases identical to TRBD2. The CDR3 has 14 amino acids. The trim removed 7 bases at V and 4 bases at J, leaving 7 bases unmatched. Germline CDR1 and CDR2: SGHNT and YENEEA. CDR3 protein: CASKSGLDADTQYF. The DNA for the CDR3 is TGTGCCAGCAAATCGGGACTAGATGCAGATACGCAGTATTTT.

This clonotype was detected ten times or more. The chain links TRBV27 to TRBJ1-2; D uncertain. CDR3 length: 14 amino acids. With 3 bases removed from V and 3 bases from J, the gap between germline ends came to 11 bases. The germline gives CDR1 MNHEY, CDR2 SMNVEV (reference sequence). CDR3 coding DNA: TGTGCCAGCAGTTTGAACAGACATTACTATGGCTACACCTTC. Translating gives CASSLNRHYYGYTF.